This T cell receptor (beta chain) stems from a study of CD8+CD57+ T cells in acquired aplastic anemia. Study context: The sorted CD4+ and CD8+ cells yielded an average approximately 3.2 ug of DNA.

Genomic DNA, serving as template, underwent TCR beta VDJ and CDR3 profiling. Using its own MiXCR run on the reads, TCRdb lists one record per CDR3 protein. The table includes some 120,000 distinct CDR3 sequences, nearly 40% detected once. CDR3 size: 15 residues. In germline, CDR1 is LNHNV, CDR2 YYDKDF (reference sequence). The germline V and J ends were trimmed by 0 bases and 9 bases, with 12 bases remaining between them. Previously, flow cytometry had revealed CD8+CD57+ cell expansion in the patients chosen for sequencing. Patients had not yet gotten any therapy when their blood was taken for sampling.

The sample consisted of sorted CD4+, CD8+, or CD8+CD57+ T cells (not recorded which) from PBMCs. The J gene is TRBJ1-6, the V gene TRBV15, with unresolved D. The source of this sequence is a human donor with aplastic anemia. Here the CDR3 reads CATSRDMKLGSPLHF. The CDR3 coding sequence is TGTGCCACCAGCAGAGACATGAAATTAGGTTCACCCCTCCACTTT.